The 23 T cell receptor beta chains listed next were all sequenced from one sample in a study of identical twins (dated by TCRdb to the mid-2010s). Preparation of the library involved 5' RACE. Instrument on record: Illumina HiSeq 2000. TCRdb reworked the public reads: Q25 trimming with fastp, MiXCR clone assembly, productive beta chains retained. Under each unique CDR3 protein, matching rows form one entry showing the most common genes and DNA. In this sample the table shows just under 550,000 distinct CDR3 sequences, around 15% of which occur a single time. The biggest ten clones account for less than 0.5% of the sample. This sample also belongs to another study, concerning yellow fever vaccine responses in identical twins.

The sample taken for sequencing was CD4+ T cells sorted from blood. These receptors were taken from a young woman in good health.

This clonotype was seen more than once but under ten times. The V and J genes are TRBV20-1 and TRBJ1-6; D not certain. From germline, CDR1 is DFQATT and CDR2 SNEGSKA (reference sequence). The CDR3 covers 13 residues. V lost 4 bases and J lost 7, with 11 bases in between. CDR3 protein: CSATRASNSPLHF. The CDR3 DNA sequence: TGCAGTGCTACGCGGGCTTCAAATTCACCCCTCCACTTT.

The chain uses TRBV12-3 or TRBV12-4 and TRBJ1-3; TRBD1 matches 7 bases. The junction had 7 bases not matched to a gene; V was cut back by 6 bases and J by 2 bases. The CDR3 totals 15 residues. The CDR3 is CASSPSTGAGNTIYF. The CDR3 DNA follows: TGTGCCAGCAGCCCCAGTACAGGGGCTGGAAACACCATATATTTT.

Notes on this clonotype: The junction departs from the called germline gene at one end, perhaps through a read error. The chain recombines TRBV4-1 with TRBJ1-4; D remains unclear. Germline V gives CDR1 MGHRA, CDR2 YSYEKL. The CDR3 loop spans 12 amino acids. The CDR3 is CASSQEGPRPEF. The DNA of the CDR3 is TGCGCCAGCAGCCAAGAGGGTCCGCGGCCCGAATTT.

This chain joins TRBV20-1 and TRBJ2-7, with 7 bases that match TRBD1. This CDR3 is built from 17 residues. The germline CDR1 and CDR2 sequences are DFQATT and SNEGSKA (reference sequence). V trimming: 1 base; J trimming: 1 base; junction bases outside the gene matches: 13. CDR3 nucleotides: TGCAGTGCTAGAGCCCTCCCGTCGGCAGGGGGTTCCTACGAGCAGTACTTC. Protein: CSARALPSAGGSYEQYF.

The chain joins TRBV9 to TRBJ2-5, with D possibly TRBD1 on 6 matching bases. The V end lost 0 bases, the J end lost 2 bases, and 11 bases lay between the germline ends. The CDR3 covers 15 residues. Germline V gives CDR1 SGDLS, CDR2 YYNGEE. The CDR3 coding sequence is TGTGCCAGCAGCGTAGCTCCGACAGGACAAGAGACCCAGTACTTC. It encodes CASSVAPTGQETQYF.

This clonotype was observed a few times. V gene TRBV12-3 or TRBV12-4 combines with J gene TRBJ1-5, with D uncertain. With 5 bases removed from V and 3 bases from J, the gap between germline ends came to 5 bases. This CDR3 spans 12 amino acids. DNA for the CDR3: TGTGCCAGCAGTCCCCTCAATCAGCCCCAGCATTTT. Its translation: CASSPLNQPQHF.

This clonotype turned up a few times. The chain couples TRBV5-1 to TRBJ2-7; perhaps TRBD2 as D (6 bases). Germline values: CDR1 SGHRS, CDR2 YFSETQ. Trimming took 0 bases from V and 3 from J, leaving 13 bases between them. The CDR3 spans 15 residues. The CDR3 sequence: CASSLDQIGSYEQYF. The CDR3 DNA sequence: TGCGCCAGCAGCTTGGATCAGATCGGGAGCTACGAGCAGTACTTC.

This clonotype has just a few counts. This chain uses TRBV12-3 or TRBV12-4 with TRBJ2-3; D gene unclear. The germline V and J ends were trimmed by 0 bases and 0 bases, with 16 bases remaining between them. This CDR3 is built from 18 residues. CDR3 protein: CASSLARGTVTSTDTQYF. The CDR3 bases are TGTGCCAGCAGTTTAGCACGCGGAACTGTTACTAGCACAGATACGCAGTATTTT.

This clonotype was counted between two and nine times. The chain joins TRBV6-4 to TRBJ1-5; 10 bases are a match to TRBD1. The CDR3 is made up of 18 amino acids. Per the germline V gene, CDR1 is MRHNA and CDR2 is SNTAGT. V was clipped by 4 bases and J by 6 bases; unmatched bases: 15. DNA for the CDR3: TGTGCCAGCAGTGGCTGGGCCCCGACAGGGGGCATCATTCAGCCCCAGCATTTT. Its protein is CASSGWAPTGGIIQPQHF.

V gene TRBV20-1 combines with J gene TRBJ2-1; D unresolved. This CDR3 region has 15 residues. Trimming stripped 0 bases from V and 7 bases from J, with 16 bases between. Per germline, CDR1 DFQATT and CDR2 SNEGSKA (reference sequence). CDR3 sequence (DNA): TGCAGTGCTAGAGATGAGGCGGAGTTGGGGAATGAGCAGTTCTTC. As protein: CSARDEAELGNEQFF.

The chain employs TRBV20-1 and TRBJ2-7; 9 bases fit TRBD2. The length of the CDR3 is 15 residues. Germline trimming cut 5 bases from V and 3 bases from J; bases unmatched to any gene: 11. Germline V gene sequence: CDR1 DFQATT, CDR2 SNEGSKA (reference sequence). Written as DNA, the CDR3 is TGCAGTGCTCGCCCCGGTAGCGGGGGTAGCTACGAGCAGTACGTC. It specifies CSARPGSGGSYEQYV.

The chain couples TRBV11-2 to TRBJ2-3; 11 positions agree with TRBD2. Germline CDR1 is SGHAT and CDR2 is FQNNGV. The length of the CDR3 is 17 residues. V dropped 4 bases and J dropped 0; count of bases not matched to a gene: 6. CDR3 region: CASSSRLAGISTDTQYF. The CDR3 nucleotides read TGTGCCAGCAGCTCAAGACTAGCGGGGATTAGCACAGATACGCAGTATTTT.

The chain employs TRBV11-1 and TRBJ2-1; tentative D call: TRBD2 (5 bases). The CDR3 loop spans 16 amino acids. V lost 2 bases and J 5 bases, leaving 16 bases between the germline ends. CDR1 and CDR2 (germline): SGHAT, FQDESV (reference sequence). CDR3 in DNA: TGTGCCAGCAGCTTAATTGGAGGACTCACGAACAATGAGCAGTTCTTC. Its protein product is CASSLIGGLTNNEQFF.

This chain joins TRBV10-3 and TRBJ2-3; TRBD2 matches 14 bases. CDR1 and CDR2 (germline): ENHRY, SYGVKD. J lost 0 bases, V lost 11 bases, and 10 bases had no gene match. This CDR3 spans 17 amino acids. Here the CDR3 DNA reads TGTGCCGTCACCGGGACTAGCGGGGGTATTAGCACAGATACGCAGTATTTT. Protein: CAVTGTSGGISTDTQYF.

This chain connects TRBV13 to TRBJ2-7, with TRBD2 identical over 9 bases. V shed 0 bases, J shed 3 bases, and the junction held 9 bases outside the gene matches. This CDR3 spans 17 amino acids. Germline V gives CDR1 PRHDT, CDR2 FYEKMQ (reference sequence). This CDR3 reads CASSLGFDSGSVYEQYF. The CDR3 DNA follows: TGTGCCAGCAGCTTAGGCTTTGATAGCGGGAGTGTCTACGAGCAGTACTTC. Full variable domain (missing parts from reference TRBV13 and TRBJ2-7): AAGVIQSPRHLIKEKRETATLKCYPIPRHDTVYWYQQGPGQDPQFLISFYEKMQSDKGSIPDRFSAQQFSDYHSELNMSSLELGDSALYFCASSLGFDSGSVYEQYFGPGTRLTVT.

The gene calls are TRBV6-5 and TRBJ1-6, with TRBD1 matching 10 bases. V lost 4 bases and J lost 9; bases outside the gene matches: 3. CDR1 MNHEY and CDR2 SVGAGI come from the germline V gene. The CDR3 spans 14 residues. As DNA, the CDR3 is TGTGCCAGCAGTTTCCGGACAGGGGGTTCACCCCTCCACTTT. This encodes CASSFRTGGSPLHF.

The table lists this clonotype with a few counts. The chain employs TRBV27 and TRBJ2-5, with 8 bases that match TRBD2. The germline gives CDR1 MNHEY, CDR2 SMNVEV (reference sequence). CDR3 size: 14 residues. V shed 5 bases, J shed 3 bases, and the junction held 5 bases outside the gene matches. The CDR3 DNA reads TGTGCCAGCAGTCTGACGGGGGGGAAAGAGACCCAGTACTTC. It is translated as CASSLTGGKETQYF.

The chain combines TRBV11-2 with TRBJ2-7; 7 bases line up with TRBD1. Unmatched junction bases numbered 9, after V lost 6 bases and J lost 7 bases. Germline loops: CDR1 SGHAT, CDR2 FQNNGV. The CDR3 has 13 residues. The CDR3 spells CASRRTGAREQYV. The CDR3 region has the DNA TGTGCCAGCAGACGCACAGGGGCGCGGGAGCAGTACGTC.

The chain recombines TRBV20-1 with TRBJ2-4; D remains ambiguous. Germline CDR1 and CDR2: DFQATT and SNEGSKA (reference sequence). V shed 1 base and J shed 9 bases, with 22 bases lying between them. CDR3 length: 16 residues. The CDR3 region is CSARGQEWQGGAIQYF. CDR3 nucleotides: TGCAGTGCTAGAGGGCAAGAGTGGCAAGGTGGCGCCATTCAGTACTTC.

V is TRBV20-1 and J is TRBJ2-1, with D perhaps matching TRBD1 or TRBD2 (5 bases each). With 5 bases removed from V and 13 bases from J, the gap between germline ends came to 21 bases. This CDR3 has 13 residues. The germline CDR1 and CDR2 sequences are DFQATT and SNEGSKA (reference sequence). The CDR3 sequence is CSARLVPGPSQFF. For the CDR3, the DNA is TGCAGTGCTCGACTGGTGCCGGGACCTTCTCAGTTCTTC.

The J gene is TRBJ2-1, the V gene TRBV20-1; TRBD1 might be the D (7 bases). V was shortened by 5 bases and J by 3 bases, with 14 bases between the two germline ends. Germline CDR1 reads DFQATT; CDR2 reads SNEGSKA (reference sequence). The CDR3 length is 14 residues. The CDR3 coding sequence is TGCAGTGCTCCGGCAGGGGGGAGCTACAATGAGCAGTTCTTC. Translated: CSAPAGGSYNEQFF.

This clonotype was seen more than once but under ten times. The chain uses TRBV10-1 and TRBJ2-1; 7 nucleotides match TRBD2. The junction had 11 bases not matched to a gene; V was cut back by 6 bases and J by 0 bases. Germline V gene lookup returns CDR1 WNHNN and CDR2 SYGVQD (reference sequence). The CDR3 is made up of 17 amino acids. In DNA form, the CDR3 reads TGCGCCAGCAGCCCTGGGCGGGGGAAGAGCTCCTACAATGAGCAGTTCTTC. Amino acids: CASSPGRGKSSYNEQFF.

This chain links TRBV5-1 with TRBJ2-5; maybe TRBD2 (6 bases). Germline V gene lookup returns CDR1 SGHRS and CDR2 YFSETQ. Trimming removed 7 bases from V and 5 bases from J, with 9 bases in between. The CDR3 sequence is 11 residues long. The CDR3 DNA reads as TGCGCCAGCGCTGGAGGGGAGACCCAGTACTTC. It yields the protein CASAGGETQYF. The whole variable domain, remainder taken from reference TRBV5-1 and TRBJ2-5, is KAGVTQTPRYLIKTRGQQVTLSCSPISGHRSVSWYQQTPGQGLQFLFEYFSETQRNKGNFPGRFSGRQFSNSRSEMNVSTLELGDSALYLCASAGGETQYFGPGTRLLVL.